This TCR beta chain was captured in a study of T cells after yellow fever vaccination. Broader study findings: Contamination by abundant bulk-population clonotypes could be present in FACS-sorted repertoires.

On this clonotype: This may be a read error, as it is one base from a much larger clone.

V lost 6 bases, J lost 2 bases, and 28 bases lay in between. This CDR3 contains 20 residues. Synthesis of TCR cDNA relied on 5'RACE template switching, which attached a universal primer site and UMIs. A single record per CDR3 protein comes from TCRdb applying MiXCR to the 5' RACE reads. The table has 50,000 to 60,000 distinct CDR3 sequences, 6% to 8.5% seen once. This sequence originates from a man younger than 30 who received the YFV17D yellow fever vaccine. Sequencing used CD8+ T cells not binding an NS4B(214-222) dextramer, sorted from PBMCs, obtained approximately 40 days after the first yellow fever vaccination. This chain joins TRBV12-3 or TRBV12-4 and TRBJ2-2, with D possibly called TRBD1 or TRBD2 (5 bases each). CDR3 in amino acids: CASRRQPGSNPVLNTGELFF. The DNA for the CDR3 is TGTGCCAGCAGGAGACAGCCGGGGAGTAACCCCGTTCTCAACACCGGGGAGCTGTTTTTT.